The 13 T cell receptor beta chains presented below share a single source sample, sequenced in a study of CD8+ T cells in alopecia areata (dated by TCRdb to between 2018 and 2020). This sample's time point label indicates: less than 30 weeks on oral tofacitinib. The treatment or condition label, read with the paper, signifies: oral pan-JAK inhibitor, 5-10 mg twice daily. The protocol used for the library was the immunoSEQ multiplex PCR assay. RNA was extracted from all samples and reverse transcribed into cDNA, which served as template for TCR sequencing. Entries here come from immuneACCESS through TCRdb and include only in-frame sequences with V and J called. Some clones fail to appear in such tables; in the studies checked, an unresolved V gene covers under half of the shortfall, and the cause of the remainder is unknown. For this sample the table gives some 200,000 clones, of which roughly 64% were detected only once. The ten largest clones add up to more than 5.5% of the sample.

The sequenced sample was CD4+ T cells sorted from blood, obtained at week 24, from a patient treated with tofacitinib. The receptors originated from a human donor with alopecia areata.

This chain links TRBV20-1 with TRBJ1-1; perhaps TRBD1 as D (6 bases). Trimming removed 5 bases at V and 5 bases at J, with 9 bases between. Germline-derived CDR1 and CDR2 are DFQATT and SNEGSKA (reference sequence). CDR3 length: 11 residues. DNA for the CDR3: TGCAGTGCTCTTAGGGGGACTGAAGCTTTCTTT. This sequence encodes CSALRGTEAFF.

CDR3 sequence (DNA): TGTGCCAGCAGCTTAAGAGGTGACAAATCCTACAATGAGCAGTTCTTC. Its protein product is CASSLRGDKSYNEQFF. This chain uses TRBV11-2 with TRBJ2-1, with D uncertain. The germline gives CDR1 SGHAT, CDR2 FQNNGV. CDR3 length: 16 amino acids. The V end lost 2 bases, the J end lost 1 base, and 12 bases lay between the germline ends.

J is TRBJ1-5 and V is TRBV2; D is unclear. CDR3 size: 15 residues. Trimming stripped 4 bases from V and 2 bases from J, with 12 bases between. Germline V gives CDR1 SNHLY, CDR2 FYNNEI. CDR3 region: CASSVAGIGNQPQHF. The CDR3 DNA sequence: TGTGCCAGCAGTGTCGCGGGGATCGGCAATCAGCCCCAGCATTTT.

This clone was seen a single time. The chain recombines TRBV10-3 with TRBJ1-5; TRBD1 is a possible D gene (6 bases). Germline values: CDR1 ENHRY, CDR2 SYGVKD. V was cut by 0 bases and J by 6 bases, with 12 bases left in between. CDR3 size: 15 residues. The CDR3 nucleotides read TGTGCCATCAGTGAGTCAACAGGGCAGGGTCAGCCCCAGCATTTT. Residues: CAISESTGQGQPQHF.

This clone was counted only a few times. The chain carries TRBV13 and TRBJ2-4, with D perhaps matching TRBD2 (5 bases). The ends were cut back, 5 bases at V and 2 bases at J, with 10 bases in the middle. The CDR3 spans 14 residues. Germline V CDR1 and CDR2: PRHDT, FYEKMQ (reference sequence). DNA of the CDR3: TGTGCCAGCAGCCCCCCGGGATCCAAAAACATTCAGTACTTC. Residues: CASSPPGSKNIQYF.

V gene TRBV25-1 combines with J gene TRBJ1-6; TRBD1 might be the D (6 bases). Germline lookup yields CDR1 MGHDK and CDR2 SYGVNS. V lost 5 bases, J lost 2 bases, and 7 bases lay in between. CDR3 length: 14 residues. As DNA, the CDR3 is TGTGCCAGCAGTAGGACAGCCTATAATTCACCCCTCCACTTT. This translates into CASSRTAYNSPLHF.

The rearrangement joins TRBV30 to TRBJ1-2; 7 positions agree with TRBD1. CDR3 size: 15 residues. In germline, CDR1 is GTSNPN, CDR2 SVGIG (reference sequence). V shed 5 bases, J shed 4 bases, and the junction held 13 bases outside the gene matches. The CDR3 spells CAWGPATGSGYGYTF. The CDR3 DNA follows: TGTGCCTGGGGACCCGCGACAGGGTCGGGCTATGGCTACACCTTC.

Here the CDR3 reads CASSQSGLARGDTQYF. DNA of the CDR3: TGCGCCAGCAGCCAGAGTGGACTAGCACGGGGGGATACGCAGTATTTT. This chain uses TRBV4-1 with TRBJ2-3, with 8 bases aligning to TRBD2. The length of the CDR3 is 16 residues. Germline V gene data show CDR1 as MGHRA and CDR2 as YSYEKL. Trimming at V came to 3 bases and at J to 6 bases, leaving 11 bases not matched to a gene.

The chain uses TRBV21-1 and TRBJ1-2; the table's D call TRBD1 went unverified against the DNA. TRBV21-1 is a pseudogene locus. The CDR3 consists of 15 residues. Here the CDR3 reads CASSKVGTGLVGYTF. CDR3 DNA: TGTGCCAGCAGCAAAGTGGGGACAGGGTTGGTTGGCTACACCTTC.

The chain combines TRBV5-1 with TRBJ2-1; D call uncertain. The germline CDR1 and CDR2 sequences are SGHRS and YFSETQ. The CDR3 contains 14 residues. Deletions cut 0 bases from V and 7 bases from J, with 11 bases between. The CDR3 reads CASSLAGPWNEQFF. In DNA form, the CDR3 reads TGCGCCAGCAGCTTGGCCGGGCCTTGGAATGAGCAGTTCTTC. The full variable domain, completed using reference TRBV5-1 and TRBJ2-1, is KAGVTQTPRYLIKTRGQQVTLSCSPISGHRSVSWYQQTPGQGLQFLFEYFSETQRNKGNFPGRFSGRQFSNSRSEMNVSTLELGDSALYLCASSLAGPWNEQFFGPGTRLTVL.

V gene TRBV27 combines with J gene TRBJ1-1; D may be TRBD1 (6 bases). The ends were cut back, 5 bases at V and 5 bases at J, with 18 bases in the middle. Germline-derived CDR1 and CDR2 are MNHEY and SMNVEV (reference sequence). The CDR3 is made up of 15 amino acids. This CDR3 is CASSLEGGARTEAFF. For the CDR3, the DNA is TGTGCCAGCAGTCTTGAGGGGGGGGCGAGGACTGAAGCTTTCTTT.

This chain uses TRBV4-1 with TRBJ2-5, with 9 positions matching TRBD2. In germline, CDR1 is MGHRA, CDR2 YSYEKL. The CDR3 length is 16 residues. With V trimmed by 1 base and J by 1 base, 4 bases remained unmatched. This CDR3 reads CASSQVSGGRQETQYF. CDR3 nucleotides: TGCGCCAGCAGCCAAGTTAGCGGGGGCCGCCAAGAGACCCAGTACTTC.

This chain joins TRBV5-1 and TRBJ1-2, with D perhaps matching TRBD1 (5 bases). Germline V gives CDR1 SGHRS, CDR2 YFSETQ. The CDR3 covers 13 residues. Trimming shortened V by 0 bases and J by 10 bases, and 13 bases separated the two germline ends. The CDR3 bases are TGCGCCAGCAGCTTGGAACAGTTTGGGACCTACACCTTC. Protein sequence: CASSLEQFGTYTF.